This T cell receptor (beta chain) is from a study of T cell responses to AZD1222 COVID-19 vaccine. The protocol was immunoSEQ multiplex PCR, while the TCRdb copy is restricted to in-frame clones and leaves out a portion. The data hold around 120,000 clones, with 93% observed a single time. Study conclusions and caveats: Donors skewed white British and female; clonal diversity was possibly underestimated. Spike-spanning, vaccine-associated CD4 TCRs were dominant at 160-218 and 743-854.

Comments on this clone: What it binds is unknown.

The clonotype was recovered from an adult who received the AZD1222 COVID-19 vaccine. The sample in question was peripheral blood, obtained 28 days after the second AZD1222 dose.

CDR3 DNA: TGTGCCAGCAGCCGGGGAGGGTCTAGCGGAACCTACGAGCAGTACTTC. Translation: CASSRGGSSGTYEQYF. The chain has TRBV3-1 (or the pseudogene TRBV3-2) and TRBJ2-7; 7 bases match TRBD2. V was pared by 4 bases and J by 2 bases, with 11 bases of the junction left unmatched. This CDR3 is 16 amino acids long. The V gene's germline CDR1 is LGHDT and CDR2 YNNKEL (reference sequence).